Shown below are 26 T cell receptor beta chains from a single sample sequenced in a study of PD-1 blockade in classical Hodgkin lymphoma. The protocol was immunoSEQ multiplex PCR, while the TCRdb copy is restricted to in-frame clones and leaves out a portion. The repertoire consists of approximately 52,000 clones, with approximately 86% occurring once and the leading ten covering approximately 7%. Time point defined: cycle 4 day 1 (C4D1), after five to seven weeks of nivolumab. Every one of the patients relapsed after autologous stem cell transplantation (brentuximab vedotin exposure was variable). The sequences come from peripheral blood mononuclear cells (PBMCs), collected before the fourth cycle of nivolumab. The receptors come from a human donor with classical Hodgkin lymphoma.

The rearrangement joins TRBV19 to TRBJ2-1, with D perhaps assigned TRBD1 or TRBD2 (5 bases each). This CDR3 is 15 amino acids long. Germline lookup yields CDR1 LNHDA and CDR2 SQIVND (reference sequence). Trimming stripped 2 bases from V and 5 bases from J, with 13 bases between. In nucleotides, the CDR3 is TGTGCCAGTAGTATACGTGGGGCGGGCAACAATGAGCAGTTCTTC. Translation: CASSIRGAGNNEQFF.

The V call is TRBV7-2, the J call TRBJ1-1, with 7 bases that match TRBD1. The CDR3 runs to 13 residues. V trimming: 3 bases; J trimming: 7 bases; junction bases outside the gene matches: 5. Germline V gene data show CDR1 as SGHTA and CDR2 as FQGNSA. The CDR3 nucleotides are TGTGCCAGCAGCTTCCGACAGGGACTTGAAGCTTTCTTT. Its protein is CASSFRQGLEAFF.

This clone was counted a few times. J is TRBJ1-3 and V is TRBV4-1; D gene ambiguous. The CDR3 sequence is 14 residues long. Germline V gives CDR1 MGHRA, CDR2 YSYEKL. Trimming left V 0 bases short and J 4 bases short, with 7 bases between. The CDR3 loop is CASSQDPGGNTIYF. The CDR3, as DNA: TGCGCCAGCAGCCAAGATCCGGGGGGAAACACCATATATTTT.

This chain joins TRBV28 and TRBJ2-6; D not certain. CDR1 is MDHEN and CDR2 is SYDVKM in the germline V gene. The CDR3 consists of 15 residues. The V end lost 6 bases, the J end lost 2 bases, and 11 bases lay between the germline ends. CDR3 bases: TGTGCCAGCAGCCTCGTTGGCACTGGGGCCAACGTCCTGACTTTC. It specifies CASSLVGTGANVLTF.

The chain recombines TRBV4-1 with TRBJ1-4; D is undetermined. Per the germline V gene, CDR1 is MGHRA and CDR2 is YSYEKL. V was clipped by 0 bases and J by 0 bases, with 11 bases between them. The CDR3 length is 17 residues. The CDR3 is CASSQDQGGATNEKLFF. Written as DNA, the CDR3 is TGCGCCAGCAGCCAAGATCAAGGTGGTGCAACTAATGAAAAACTGTTTTTT.

CDR3 sequence (DNA): TGTGCCAGCAGCCCCCACCCGGGAGAGGCCGGGGAGCTGTTTTTT. Translating it yields CASSPHPGEAGELFF. The genes are TRBV11-3 and TRBJ2-2; tentative D call: TRBD2 (6 bases). The CDR3 is 15 residues long. Trimming took off 5 bases at V and 6 bases at J, with 16 bases between the two ends. CDR1 and CDR2 from the germline V gene are SGHNT and YENEEA.

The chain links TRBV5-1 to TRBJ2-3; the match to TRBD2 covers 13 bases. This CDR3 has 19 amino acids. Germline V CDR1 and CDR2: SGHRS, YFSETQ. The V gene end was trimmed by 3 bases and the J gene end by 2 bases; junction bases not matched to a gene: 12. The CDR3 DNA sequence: TGCGCCAGCAGCTCGGGCACCCCGGGACTAGCGGGATTCACAGATACGCAGTATTTT. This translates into CASSSGTPGLAGFTDTQYF.

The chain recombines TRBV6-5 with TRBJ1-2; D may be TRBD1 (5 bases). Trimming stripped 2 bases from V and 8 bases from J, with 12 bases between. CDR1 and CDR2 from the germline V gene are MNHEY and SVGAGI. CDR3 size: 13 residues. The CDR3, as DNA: TGTGCCAGCAGTTACCTTGGGGGAAGAGGCTACACCTTC. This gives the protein CASSYLGGRGYTF.

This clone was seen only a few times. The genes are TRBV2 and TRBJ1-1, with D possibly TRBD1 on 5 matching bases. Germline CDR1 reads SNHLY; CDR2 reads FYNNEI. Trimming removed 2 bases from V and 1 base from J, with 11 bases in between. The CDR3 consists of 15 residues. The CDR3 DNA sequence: TGTGCCAGCAGTGAACGTCCTACAGGGAACACTGAAGCTTTCTTT. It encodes CASSERPTGNTEAFF.

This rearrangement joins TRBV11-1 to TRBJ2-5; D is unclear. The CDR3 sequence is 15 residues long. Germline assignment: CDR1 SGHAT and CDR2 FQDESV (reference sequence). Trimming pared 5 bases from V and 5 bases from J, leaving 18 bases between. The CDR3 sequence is CASSQRSSSVETQYF. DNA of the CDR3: TGTGCCAGCAGCCAGAGGTCGAGTTCGGTCGAGACCCAGTACTTC.

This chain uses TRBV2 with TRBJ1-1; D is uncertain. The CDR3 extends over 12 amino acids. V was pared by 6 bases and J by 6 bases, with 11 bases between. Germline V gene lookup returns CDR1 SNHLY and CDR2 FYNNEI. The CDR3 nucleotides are TGTGCCAGCAGCACTTGGCAAGCTGAAGCTTTCTTT. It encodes CASSTWQAEAFF.

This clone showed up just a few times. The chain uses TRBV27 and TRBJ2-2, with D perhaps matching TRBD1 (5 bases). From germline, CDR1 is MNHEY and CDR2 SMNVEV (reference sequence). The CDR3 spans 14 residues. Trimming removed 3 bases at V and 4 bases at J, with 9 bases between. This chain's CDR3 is CASSFFGATGELFF. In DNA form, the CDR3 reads TGTGCCAGCAGTTTTTTTGGGGCCACCGGGGAGCTGTTTTTT.

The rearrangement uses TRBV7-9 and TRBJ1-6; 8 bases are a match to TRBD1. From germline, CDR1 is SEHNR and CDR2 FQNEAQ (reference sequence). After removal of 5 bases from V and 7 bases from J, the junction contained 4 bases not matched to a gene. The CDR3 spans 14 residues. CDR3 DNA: TGTGCCAGCAGCCCGACAGGGGCGAATTCACCCCTCCACTTT. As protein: CASSPTGANSPLHF.

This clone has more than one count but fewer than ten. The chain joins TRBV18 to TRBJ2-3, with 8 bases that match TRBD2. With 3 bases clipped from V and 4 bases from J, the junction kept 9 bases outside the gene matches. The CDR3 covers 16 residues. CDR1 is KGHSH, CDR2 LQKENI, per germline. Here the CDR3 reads CASSPRTSFIADTQYF. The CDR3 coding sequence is TGTGCCAGCTCACCCCGGACTAGCTTCATCGCAGATACGCAGTATTTT.

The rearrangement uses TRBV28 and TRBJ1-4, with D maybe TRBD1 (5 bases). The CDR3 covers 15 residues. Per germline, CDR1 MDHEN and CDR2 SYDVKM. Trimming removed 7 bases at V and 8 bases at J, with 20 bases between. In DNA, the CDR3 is TGTGCCAGCACCTTATCCGGGGCGGGGAGAGAAAAACTGTTTTTT. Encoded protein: CASTLSGAGREKLFF.

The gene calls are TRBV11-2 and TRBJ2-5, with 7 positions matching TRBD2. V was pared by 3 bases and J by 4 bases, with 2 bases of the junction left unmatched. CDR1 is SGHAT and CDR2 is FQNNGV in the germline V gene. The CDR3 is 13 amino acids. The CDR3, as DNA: TGTGCCAGCAGCTTCTCGGGAGGAGAGACCCAGTACTTC. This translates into CASSFSGGETQYF.

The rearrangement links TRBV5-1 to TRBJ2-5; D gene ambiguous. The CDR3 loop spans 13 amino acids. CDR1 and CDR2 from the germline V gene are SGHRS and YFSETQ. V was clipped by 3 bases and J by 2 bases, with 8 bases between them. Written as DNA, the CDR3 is TGCGCCAGCAGCTCACAAGTACAAGAGACCCAGTACTTC. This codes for CASSSQVQETQYF. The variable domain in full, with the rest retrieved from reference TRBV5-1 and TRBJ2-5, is KAGVTQTPRYLIKTRGQQVTLSCSPISGHRSVSWYQQTPGQGLQFLFEYFSETQRNKGNFPGRFSGRQFSNSRSEMNVSTLELGDSALYLCASSSQVQETQYFGPGTRLLVL.

The CDR3 DNA follows: TGCGCCAGCAGCTTACTCGACGGGGACTACGAGCAGTACTTC. This encodes CASSLLDGDYEQYF. The J gene is TRBJ2-7, the V gene TRBV5-1, with TRBD2 as a possible D gene (5 bases). Trimming took off 2 bases at V and 3 bases at J, with 12 bases between the two ends. CDR3 length: 14 amino acids. CDR1 and CDR2 (germline): SGHRS, YFSETQ. Supplemented by reference TRBV5-1 and TRBJ2-7, the full variable domain reads KAGVTQTPRYLIKTRGQQVTLSCSPISGHRSVSWYQQTPGQGLQFLFEYFSETQRNKGNFPGRFSGRQFSNSRSEMNVSTLELGDSALYLCASSLLDGDYEQYFGPGTRLTVT.

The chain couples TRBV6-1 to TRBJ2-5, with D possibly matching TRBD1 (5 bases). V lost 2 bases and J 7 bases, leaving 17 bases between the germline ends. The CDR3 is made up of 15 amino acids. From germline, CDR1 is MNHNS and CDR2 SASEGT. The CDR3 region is CASSEIHGAQGTQYF. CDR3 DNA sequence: TGTGCCAGCAGTGAAATTCACGGAGCCCAGGGGACCCAGTACTTC.

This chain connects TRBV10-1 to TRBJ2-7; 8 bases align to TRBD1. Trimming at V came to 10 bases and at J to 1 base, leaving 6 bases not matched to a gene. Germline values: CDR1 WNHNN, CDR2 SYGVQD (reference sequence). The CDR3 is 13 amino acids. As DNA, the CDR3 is TGCGCCAAAGGGGACAGGCCGTCCTACGAGCAGTACTTC. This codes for CAKGDRPSYEQYF.

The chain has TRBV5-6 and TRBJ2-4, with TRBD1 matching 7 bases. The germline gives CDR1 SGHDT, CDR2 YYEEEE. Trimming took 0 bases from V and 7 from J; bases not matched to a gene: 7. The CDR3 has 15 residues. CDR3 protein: CASSLVAGGANIQYF. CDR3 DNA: TGTGCCAGCAGCTTGGTCGCAGGGGGTGCGAACATTCAGTACTTC.

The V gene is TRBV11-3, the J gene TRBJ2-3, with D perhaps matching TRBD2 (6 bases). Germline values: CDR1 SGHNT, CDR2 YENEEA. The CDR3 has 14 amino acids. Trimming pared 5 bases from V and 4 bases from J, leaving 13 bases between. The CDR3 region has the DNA TGTGCCAGCAGCGGCTACCGGAGGGCAGATACGCAGTATTTT. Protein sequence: CASSGYRRADTQYF.

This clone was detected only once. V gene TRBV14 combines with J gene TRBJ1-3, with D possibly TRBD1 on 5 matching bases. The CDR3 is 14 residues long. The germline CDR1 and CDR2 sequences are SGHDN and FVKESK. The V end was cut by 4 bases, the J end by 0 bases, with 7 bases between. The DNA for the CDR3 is TGTGCCAGCAGCCGGGGCTTCTCTGGAAACACCATATATTTT. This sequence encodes CASSRGFSGNTIYF.

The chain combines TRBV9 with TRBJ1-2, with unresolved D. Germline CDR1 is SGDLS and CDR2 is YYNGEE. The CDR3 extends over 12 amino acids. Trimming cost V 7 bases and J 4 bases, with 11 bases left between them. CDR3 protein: CASRAEGYGYTF. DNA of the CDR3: TGTGCCAGCCGGGCGGAAGGCTATGGCTACACCTTC.

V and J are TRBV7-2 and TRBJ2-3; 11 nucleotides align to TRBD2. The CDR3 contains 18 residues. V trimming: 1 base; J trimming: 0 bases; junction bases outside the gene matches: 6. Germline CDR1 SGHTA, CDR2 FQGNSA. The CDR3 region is CASSLVPSGGPSTDTQYF. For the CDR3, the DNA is TGTGCCAGCAGCTTAGTTCCTAGCGGGGGGCCTAGCACAGATACGCAGTATTTT.

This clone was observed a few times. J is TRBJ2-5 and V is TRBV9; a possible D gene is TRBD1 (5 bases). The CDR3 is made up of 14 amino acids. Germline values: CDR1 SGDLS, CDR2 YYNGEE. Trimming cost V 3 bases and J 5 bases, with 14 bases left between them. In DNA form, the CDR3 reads TGTGCCAGCAGCGCCAGGCCAGGGTGGGAGACCCAGTACTTC. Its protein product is CASSARPGWETQYF.